Below, 5 T cell receptor beta chains from the same sample are listed, as sequenced in a study of human T cells and chemical hapten exposure. Time point noted: healthy volunteer bleed at 2 weeks. Unfractionated whole blood served as the source for total RNA extraction. TCRdb processed the RACE reads anew with MiXCR; each CDR3 protein has one entry. The table has just over 90,000 distinct CDR3 sequences, about 8.6% seen once; the top ten hold about 3%. Sequenced material: whole blood. These TCRs come from a female donor in good health. Some clones in this sample may be carry-over from other donors' samples.

The J gene is TRBJ2-5, the V gene TRBV14; D could derive from TRBD1 or TRBD2 (5 bases each). Trimming took 0 bases from V and 5 from J, leaving 13 bases between them. This CDR3 has 15 amino acids. From germline, CDR1 is SGHDN and CDR2 FVKESK. The DNA of the CDR3 is TGTGCCAGCAGCCAAGATGGGGGAAAGGGTGAGACCCAGTACTTC. Its translation is CASSQDGGKGETQYF. The whole variable domain, remainder taken from reference TRBV14 and TRBJ2-5, is EAGVTQFPSHSVIEKGQTVTLRCDPISGHDNLYWYRRVMGKEIKFLLHFVKESKQDESGMPNNRFLAERTGGTYSTLKVQPAELEDSGVYFCASSQDGGKGETQYFGPGTRLLVL.

The chain carries TRBV28 and TRBJ1-1; perhaps TRBD1 as D (5 bases). V dropped 4 bases and J dropped 5 bases, with 20 bases sitting between them. The germline V gene has CDR1 MDHEN and CDR2 SYDVKM. CDR3 length: 16 residues. The CDR3 region has the DNA TGTGCCAGCAGTTATTTCCTGCGGGGGTGGTGGACTGAAGCTTTCTTT. Its protein is CASSYFLRGWWTEAFF. The full variable domain, its missing parts supplied by reference TRBV28 and TRBJ1-1, is DVKVTQSSRYLVKRTGEKVFLECVQDMDHENMFWYRQDPGLGLRLIYFSYDVKMKEKGDIPEGYSVSREKKERFSLILESASTNQTSMYLCASSYFLRGWWTEAFFGQGTRLTVV.

This clonotype was found a few times. The V gene is TRBV6-6, the J gene TRBJ1-1; tentative D call: TRBD1 (5 bases). The V gene lost 9 bases and the J gene lost 5 bases, with 10 bases spanning the gap. Germline V gene lookup returns CDR1 MNHNY and CDR2 SVGAGI (reference sequence). This CDR3 region has 11 residues. CDR3 sequence (DNA): TGTGCCAGTGGGGCGGGGACTGAAGCTTTCTTT. Translation: CASGAGTEAFF.

This rearrangement joins TRBV5-1 to TRBJ2-5; D is undetermined. V lost 1 base to trimming and J lost 0 bases, with 1 base between them. Germline V gene lookup returns CDR1 SGHRS and CDR2 YFSETQ. The CDR3 runs 12 residues. CDR3 sequence reads: CASSLNQETQYF. CDR3 bases: TGCGCCAGCAGCTTGAACCAAGAGACCCAGTACTTC.

The chain uses TRBV24-1 and TRBJ2-4, with a weak D call TRBD2 (5 bases). V gave up 7 bases and J gave up 0 bases, with 15 bases separating them. The CDR3 loop spans 16 amino acids. Germline loops: CDR1 KGHDR, CDR2 SFDVKD. CDR3 sequence: CATSEASGLAKNIQYF. CDR3 nucleotides: TGTGCCACCAGCGAAGCCAGCGGTCTAGCCAAAAACATTCAGTACTTC.